These 20 T cell receptor beta chains came from one sample sequenced in a study of blood T cell repertoires in COVID-19. The assay was immunoSEQ multiplex PCR, and TCRdb's table has in-frame clones only and misses some. Of some 87,000 clones listed, about 82% are singletons. The sequencing input was peripheral blood. The receptors come from a woman aged 70-85 years with active or convalescent COVID-19.

The rearrangement links TRBV7-2 to TRBJ2-7; D possibly corresponds to TRBD2 (5 bases). CDR1 and CDR2 (germline): SGHTA, FQGNSA. The CDR3 totals 15 residues. The V end was cut by 2 bases, the J end by 3 bases, with 14 bases between. CDR3 in amino acids: CASSLRAGSFYEQYF. The CDR3 DNA reads as TGTGCCAGCAGCTTAAGGGCGGGTTCCTTCTACGAGCAGTACTTC. Full variable domain (outside the CDR3, taken from reference TRBV7-2 and TRBJ2-7): GAGVSQSPSNKVTEKGKDVELRCDPISGHTALYWYRQSLGQGLEFLIYFQGNSAPDKSGLPSDRFSAERTGGSVSTLTIQRTQQEDSAVYLCASSLRAGSFYEQYFGPGTRLTVT.

The rearrangement uses TRBV19 and TRBJ1-2, with 9 positions matching TRBD1. This CDR3 is 14 amino acids long. V lost 6 bases, J lost 13 bases, and 15 bases stayed unmatched. Germline V lookup: CDR1 LNHDA, CDR2 SQIVND (reference sequence). CDR3 protein: CASSATGGVSERTF. For the CDR3, the DNA is TGTGCCAGTAGCGCGACAGGGGGGGTTTCGGAACGCACCTTC.

The chain joins TRBV5-1 to TRBJ2-5, with D possibly TRBD1 on 5 matching bases. The CDR3 runs to 16 residues. V lost 2 bases and J lost 4, with 18 bases in between. Germline loops: CDR1 SGHRS, CDR2 YFSETQ. CDR3 sequence (DNA): TGCGCCAGCAGCTTCTCGCCGGTCGGGCAGGGAGAGACCCAGTACTTC. This gives the protein CASSFSPVGQGETQYF.

The V and J genes are TRBV2 and TRBJ2-7, with 7 bases fitting TRBD1. V was pared by 6 bases and J by 7 bases, with 12 bases of the junction left unmatched. The germline V gene encodes CDR1 SNHLY and CDR2 FYNNEI. The CDR3 loop spans 14 amino acids. The CDR3 DNA follows: TGTGCCAGCAGCGACACGACAGGGTCGGGAGAGCAGTACTTC. Its translation: CASSDTTGSGEQYF.

The chain combines TRBV7-9 with TRBJ2-7; possibly TRBD1 for D (5 bases). V shed 6 bases and J shed 3 bases, with 9 bases lying between them. The CDR3 length is 12 residues. Germline CDR1 and CDR2: SEHNR and FQNEAQ (reference sequence). The CDR3, as DNA: TGTGCCAGCAGGACAGATAACTACGAGCAGTACTTC. It specifies CASRTDNYEQYF.

The J gene is TRBJ2-2, the V gene TRBV24-1, with no clear D. CDR1 KGHDR and CDR2 SFDVKD come from the germline V gene. The V end was cut by 0 bases, the J end by 3 bases, with 7 bases between. CDR3 length: 15 amino acids. This CDR3 is CATSDLSLHTGELFF. The CDR3 nucleotides are TGTGCCACCAGTGATTTGAGTCTACACACCGGGGAGCTGTTTTTT.

V is TRBV6-2 or TRBV6-3 and J is TRBJ1-1, with no clear D. This CDR3 has 13 amino acids. Trimming stripped 0 bases from V and 1 base from J, with 3 bases between. Germline V CDR1 and CDR2: MNHEY, SVGEGT. In DNA form, the CDR3 reads TGTGCCAGCAGTTACTCGCGGAACACTGAAGCTTTCTTT. Translated: CASSYSRNTEAFF.

The chain recombines TRBV7-9 with TRBJ2-7; D is undetermined. This CDR3 is built from 13 residues. Germline CDR1 SEHNR, CDR2 FQNEAQ (reference sequence). V was trimmed by 1 base and J by 6 bases, leaving 10 bases between them. CDR3: CASSLGPAGEQYF. The DNA for the CDR3 is TGTGCCAGCAGCTTAGGGCCTGCAGGCGAGCAGTACTTC.

The chain links TRBV7-2 to TRBJ2-7, with D perhaps TRBD1 (6 bases). Germline V gene lookup returns CDR1 SGHTA and CDR2 FQGNSA. The CDR3 totals 14 residues. V lost 3 bases and J 2 bases, leaving 11 bases between the germline ends. This CDR3 reads CASSLGAGPYEQYF. The CDR3 nucleotides read TGTGCCAGCAGCTTGGGGGCCGGACCCTACGAGCAGTACTTC.

The rearrangement joins TRBV4-1 to TRBJ2-7; 10 nucleotides align to TRBD2. The trim removed 1 base at V and 2 bases at J, leaving 2 bases unmatched. From germline, CDR1 is MGHRA and CDR2 YSYEKL. The CDR3 covers 15 residues. The DNA for the CDR3 is TGCGCCAGCAGCCAAGGGACTAGCGGTACCTACGAGCAGTACTTC. This encodes CASSQGTSGTYEQYF.

The V call is TRBV27, the J call TRBJ2-1, with 9 nucleotides matching TRBD1. The germline CDR1 and CDR2 sequences are MNHEY and SMNVEV (reference sequence). After removal of 6 bases from V and 1 base from J, the junction contained 4 bases not matched to a gene. The CDR3 loop spans 15 amino acids. CDR3 nucleotide sequence: TGTGCCAGCAGCGAGGACAGGGGATCCTACAATGAGCAGTTCTTC. It encodes CASSEDRGSYNEQFF.

The chain joins TRBV6-5 to TRBJ2-2; tentatively, D is TRBD2 (5 bases). The CDR3 is 13 amino acids. Germline CDR1 MNHEY, CDR2 SVGAGI. V was clipped by 4 bases and J by 8 bases, with 11 bases between them. In DNA, the CDR3 is TGTGCCAGCAGTTTCCGGACGGGGGGGGAGCTGTTTTTT. Translated: CASSFRTGGELFF.

The rearrangement joins TRBV6-2 or TRBV6-3 to TRBJ2-7; tentative D call: TRBD1 (6 bases). From germline, CDR1 is MNHEY and CDR2 SVGEGT. The CDR3 is 14 residues long. Between the trimmed V and J ends, which lost 4 bases and 2 bases, there was a span of 12 bases. The DNA for the CDR3 is TGTGCCAGCAGTTCCGAGGACAGTCCCTACGAGCAGTACTTC. This sequence encodes CASSSEDSPYEQYF.

This clone was observed a single time. This rearrangement joins TRBV2 to TRBJ1-1; D gene uncertain. The V end lost 5 bases, the J end lost 8 bases, and 15 bases lay between the germline ends. Germline CDR1 and CDR2: SNHLY and FYNNEI. This CDR3 contains 13 residues. The DNA for the CDR3 is TGTGCCAGCAGTCCACCCGGGTCTAGGGAAGCTTTCTTT. This translates into CASSPPGSREAFF. Using reference TRBV2 and TRBJ1-1 for the parts outside the CDR3, the full variable domain is EPEVTQTPSHQVTQMGQEVILRCVPISNHLYFYWYRQILGQKVEFLVSFYNNEISEKSEIFDDQFSVERPDGSNFTLKIRSTKLEDSAMYFCASSPPGSREAFFGQGTRLTVV.

The rearrangement joins TRBV19 to TRBJ2-1, with 11 nucleotides matching TRBD2. Losses at the gene ends were 3 bases for V and 7 bases for J; bases not matched to a gene: 5. This CDR3 has 15 residues. Germline V gene data show CDR1 as LNHDA and CDR2 as SQIVND (reference sequence). CDR3 loop: CASSMDSGGVNEQFF. Written as DNA, the CDR3 is TGTGCCAGTAGTATGGATAGCGGGGGGGTAAATGAGCAGTTCTTC.

The chain carries TRBV3-1 (or the pseudogene TRBV3-2) and TRBJ1-1, with no clear D. The V gene lost 3 bases and the J gene lost 4 bases, with 6 bases spanning the gap. The CDR3 is 12 residues long. Germline V gene lookup returns CDR1 LGHDT and CDR2 YNNKEL (reference sequence). The CDR3 spells CASSHLSTEAFF. In nucleotides, the CDR3 is TGTGCCAGCAGCCACTTGTCCACTGAAGCTTTCTTT.

The chain has TRBV28 and TRBJ1-4; 7 nucleotides agree with TRBD1. CDR1 is MDHEN and CDR2 is SYDVKM in the germline V gene. The CDR3 is 14 residues long. Germline trimming cut 6 bases from V and 6 bases from J; bases unmatched to any gene: 7. The CDR3 sequence is CASRPTGIDEKLFF. The CDR3 coding sequence is TGTGCCAGCAGGCCGACAGGGATAGATGAAAAACTGTTTTTT.

The V call is TRBV4-3, the J call TRBJ1-1; D possibly corresponds to TRBD1 (6 bases). The germline CDR1 and CDR2 sequences are LGHNA and YSLEER. This CDR3 spans 13 amino acids. Trimming pared 0 bases from V and 5 bases from J, leaving 7 bases between. CDR3 protein: CASSQERGTEAFF. In DNA form, the CDR3 reads TGCGCCAGCAGCCAAGAAAGGGGGACTGAAGCTTTCTTT.

This clone was recorded once. The gene calls are TRBV7-2 and TRBJ1-6, with D perhaps matching TRBD1 (5 bases). This CDR3 has 16 residues. Germline CDR1 SGHTA, CDR2 FQGNSA. With 8 bases removed from V and 0 bases from J, the gap between germline ends came to 14 bases. The CDR3 nucleotides are TGTGCCAGCGCCGGTGGGGGGAGCTCCTATAATTCACCCCTCCACTTT. The encoded protein is CASAGGGSSYNSPLHF.

The chain carries TRBV6-5 and TRBJ1-6; 9 nucleotides agree with TRBD1. The CDR3 loop spans 15 amino acids. Germline loops: CDR1 MNHEY, CDR2 SVGAGI. V was clipped by 0 bases and J by 9 bases; unmatched bases: 3. Here the CDR3 reads CASSYSGQGSSPLHF. CDR3 coding DNA: TGTGCCAGCAGTTACTCGGGACAGGGAAGTTCACCCCTCCACTTT.